This is a list of T cell receptor beta chains from one sample in a study of blood T cell repertoires in COVID-19. The protocol was immunoSEQ multiplex PCR, while the TCRdb copy is restricted to in-frame clones and leaves out a portion. The profile covers around 100,000 clones, with under 95% appearing a single time and 2% to 2.5% taken by the ten largest. The sample taken for sequencing was peripheral blood. Receptors originate from a human donor with active COVID-19. The donor label of this sample is uncertain. CDR3s include the opening cysteine and the closing phenylalanine or tryptophan.

13	TRBV7-7	TRBJ2-1	CASSSPGFNEQFF
14	TRBV28	TRBJ2-7	CASSFVRGQDEQYF
15	TRBV18	TRBJ1-3	CASSPLTGEGNTIYF
15	TRBV11-3	TRBJ2-1	CASSLGRGLYNEQFF
16	TRBV6-6	TRBJ1-3	CASSYPPATGADTIYF
14	TRBV3-1/TRBV3-2	TRBJ1-1	CASSQDDRDTEAFF
14	TRBV5-1	TRBJ2-5	CASSLASGVETQYF
16	TRBV7-9	TRBJ2-3	CASSLASGADPDTQYF
12	TRBV2	TRBJ1-2	CASRDRGYGYTF
20	TRBV5-1	TRBJ2-6	CASSTTGGQSPNSGANVLTF
16	TRBV7-9	TRBJ1-5	CASSTTGQGVGQPQHF
15	TRBV7-9	TRBJ2-2	CASSRQGPNTGELFF
14	TRBV7-9	TRBJ1-2	CASTLLSGEYGYTF
13	TRBV3-1/TRBV3-2	TRBJ1-2	CASSQDLRSGYTF
13	TRBV6-5	TRBJ2-1	CASRGQGRVEQFF
14	TRBV6-5	TRBJ1-2	CASMGGLGGYGYTF
18	TRBV4-1	TRBJ2-7	CASSLPGQGALGLREQYF
15	TRBV5-1	TRBJ2-3	CASSLGDTRTDTQYF
18	TRBV5-5	TRBJ2-3	CASSSYVPGGTSTDTQYF
14	TRBV18	TRBJ2-2	CASSPRQWTGELFF
15	TRBV6-1	TRBJ2-5	CASSDMTGGQETQYF
16	TRBV6-2/TRBV6-3	TRBJ1-3	CASSRIATGAGNTIYF
13	TRBV6-5	TRBJ2-7	CASSYGGGSEQYF
16	TRBV19	TRBJ1-5	CASSIGGRGRNQPQHF
16	TRBV7-9	TRBJ2-1	CASSLGAGSSYNEQFF
15	TRBV6-5	TRBJ2-5	CASSGTVSYQETQYF
14	TRBV4-1	TRBJ1-1	CASSQGTGVLKAFF
15	TRBV15	TRBJ1-1	CATSREGEAGTEAFF
14	TRBV28	TRBJ2-7	CASSFEGNFNEQYF
14	TRBV5-5	TRBJ1-2	CASSLGTENYGYTF
16	TRBV5-1	TRBJ2-7	CASSWEGGTSSYEQYF
17	TRBV7-9	TRBJ2-3	CASSLWSGGVSTDTQYF
16	TRBV7-2	TRBJ2-1	CASSTNTGGAVDEQFF
13	TRBV12-3/TRBV12-4	TRBJ1-4	CASSKTGVEKLFF
14	TRBV12-5	TRBJ1-1	CASGLPPGKPEAFF
16	TRBV19	TRBJ1-5	CASSIIRLISNQPQHF
13	TRBV5-1	TRBJ1-2	CASSATGQHGYTF
15	TRBV7-7	TRBJ2-5	CASSSGQGARETQYF
20	TRBV21-1	TRBJ1-5	CASSQRDREEDDIPNQPQHF
14	TRBV11-2	TRBJ2-5	CASSPLRGGETQYF
17	TRBV4-2	TRBJ2-1	CASSQDVRAGEKNEQFF
15	TRBV18	TRBJ1-6	CASSQTGSYNSPLHF
14	TRBV9	TRBJ1-2	CASNRGQGAIGYTF
15	TRBV5-1	TRBJ1-4	CASSSSSGTGEKLFF
18	TRBV7-2	TRBJ2-7	CASSSHRGQGWTEDEQYF
19	TRBV5-1	TRBJ2-4	CASSPYRTGGEGAKNIQYF
15	TRBV28	TRBJ2-2	CASRYRDRVTGELFF
15	TRBV3-1/TRBV3-2	TRBJ1-5	CASSQGQGVNQPQHF
13	TRBV5-6	TRBJ2-1	CASSASSYNEQFF
18	TRBV27	TRBJ2-1	CASSLSAGGQVVGNEQFF
16	TRBV5-1	TRBJ2-7	CASSLVGTSGSYEQYF
15	TRBV5-4	TRBJ2-7	CASSLPGQGAHEQYF
15	TRBV5-1	TRBJ2-7	CASSLAGSASYEQYF